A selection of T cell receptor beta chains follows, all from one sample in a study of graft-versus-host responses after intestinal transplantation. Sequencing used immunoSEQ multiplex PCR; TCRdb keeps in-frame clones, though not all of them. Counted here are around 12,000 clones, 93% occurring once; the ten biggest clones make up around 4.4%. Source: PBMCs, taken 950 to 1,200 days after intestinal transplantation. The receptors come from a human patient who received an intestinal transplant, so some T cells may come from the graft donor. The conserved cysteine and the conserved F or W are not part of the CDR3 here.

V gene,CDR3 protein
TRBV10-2,ASSERRTLNTEAF
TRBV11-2,ASSSLAGGDTDTQY
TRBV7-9,ASSSDRGGQPQH
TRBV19,ASSIGRSQPQH
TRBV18,ASSPPRSTDTQY
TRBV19,ASSGGHGYGYT
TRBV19,ASSMRVAVNTEAF
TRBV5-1,ASSTLPTGGEKLF
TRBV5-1,ASSLAGLKGTDTQY
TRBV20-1,SASQPDTQY
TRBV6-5,ASSYRDRAAYEQY
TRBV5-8,ASSHGRTSGANVLT
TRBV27,ASSQAPGVWNEQF
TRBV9,ASSLAPSSTDTQY
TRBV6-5,ASRTGGASYGYT
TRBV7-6,ASSPNGVVGYT
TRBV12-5,ASGQRGGSYEQY
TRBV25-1,ASRSVGFGDTQY
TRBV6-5,ASSWQGGTGELF
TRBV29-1,SVWDVETSWGEQY
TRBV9,ASSAGTSGGPTDTQY
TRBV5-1,ASSLGEFNSPLH
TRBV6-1,ASSELGGDRRKLF
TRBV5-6,ASSLAPRGQGGELF
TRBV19,ASSIDFGENGYT
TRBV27,ASSSKSPRTKTGGYT
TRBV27,ASSLGGYSNQPQH
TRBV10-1,ASSERRGGFNEQF
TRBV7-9,ASSGGTLNTEAF
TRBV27,ASNRDRTRPDEQY
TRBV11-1,ASSLGGHSNQPQH
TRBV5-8,ASSLLGLETQY
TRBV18,ASSPQGTTEAF
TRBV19,ASSPPWRVPYNEQF
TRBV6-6,ASSYGTNTEAF
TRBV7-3,ASSPPPGGLNTDTQY
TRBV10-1,ARGGLGASYEQY
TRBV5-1,ASSPWASGPNEQF
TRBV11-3,ASSPEDTSTNEKLF
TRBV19,ASSIRGDGTEAF
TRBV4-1,ASSQDLSDRYYEQY
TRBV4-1,ASSQDSGTINTGELF
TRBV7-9,ASSLALVGGETQY
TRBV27,ASSLSPGTPYGYT
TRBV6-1,ASSPDSNQPQH
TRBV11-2,ASSLGFEQY
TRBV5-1,ASSLSGQPRSSYEQY
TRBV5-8,ASSHGWDEAF
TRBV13,ASMGGAGNTIY
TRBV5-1,ASRQTGTGLTEAF
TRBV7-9,ASSLGDYSPLH
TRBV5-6,ASSFSNQPQH
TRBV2,ASSDWDATIQEQY
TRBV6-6,ASSYRTGAYEQY